The 23 T cell receptor beta chains given below trace back to one sample, sequenced in a study of lung T cells in sarcoidosis with Löfgren's syndrome. TCRdb independently ran MiXCR on the reads; one entry per CDR3 protein. Here the sample spans 15,000 to 20,000 distinct CDR3 sequences, about 20% being singletons. Sequences were obtained from CD4+ T cells from PBMCs. All receptors come from a human donor with sarcoidosis (Löfgren's syndrome or another form), or a control subject (not recorded which).

This clonotype ranks as medium-sized. J is TRBJ2-7 and V is TRBV6-1, with TRBD1 as a possible D gene (6 bases). V gave up 7 bases and J gave up 1 base, with 11 bases separating them. The CDR3 sequence is 13 residues long. Per the germline V gene, CDR1 is MNHNS and CDR2 is SASEGT. This CDR3 reads CASILQGSYEQYF. For the CDR3, the DNA is TGTGCCAGCATTTTACAGGGTTCCTACGAGCAGTACTTC.

The chain joins TRBV30 to TRBJ1-5; 7 nucleotides line up with TRBD1. The trim removed 1 base at V and 2 bases at J, leaving 26 bases unmatched. The germline V gene has CDR1 GTSNPN and CDR2 SVGIG (reference sequence). CDR3 length: 22 amino acids. The CDR3: CAWSGYSRQGLEEPARNQPQHF. The CDR3 DNA is TGTGCCTGGAGTGGATATTCCCGACAGGGTTTGGAAGAACCAGCGCGCAATCAGCCCCAGCATTTT.

Note on this clonotype: A much bigger clone sits one base away, suggesting this may be a read error. This sequence joins TRBV28 and TRBJ2-7; TRBD1 matches at 8 bases. Germline V lookup: CDR1 MDHEN, CDR2 SYDVKM. This CDR3 spans 16 amino acids. The CDR3 spells CASSSPPPTGVYERYF. CDR3 nucleotides: TGTGCCAGCAGTTCCCCCCCCCCGACAGGGGTATACGAGCGGTACTTC.

By frequency in the sample, this clonotype is medium-sized (0.01 to 0.1%). V and J are TRBV5-4 and TRBJ1-1; D call uncertain. The V and J ends lost 0 bases and 1 base respectively, with 10 bases between them. The germline V gene encodes CDR1 SGHNT and CDR2 YYREEE (reference sequence). This CDR3 has 15 residues. CDR3 region: CASSLVANSNTEAFF. For the CDR3, the DNA is TGTGCCAGCAGCTTGGTTGCCAATTCGAACACTGAAGCTTTCTTT.

This clonotype has at least ten counts. The CDR3 DNA is TGTGCCAGCAGCTTAGAAGCGGGGACAAGTGAAGCTTTCTTT. This translates into CASSLEAGTSEAFF. This chain joins TRBV7-2 and TRBJ1-1; D perhaps matches TRBD1 (6 bases). Trimming stripped 1 base from V and 7 bases from J, with 13 bases between. There are 14 residues in the CDR3. Germline loops: CDR1 SGHTA, CDR2 FQGNSA.

This clonotype has at least ten counts. The chain carries TRBV3-1 and TRBJ2-7; no clear D gene. Germline V CDR1 and CDR2: LGHDT, YNNKEL (reference sequence). This CDR3 has 14 amino acids. V was clipped by 4 bases and J by 6 bases, with 16 bases between them. CDR3 amino acids: CASSPQVEMGEQYF. The CDR3 nucleotides are TGTGCCAGCAGCCCGCAAGTGGAGATGGGCGAGCAGTACTTC.

The sample holds many counts of this clonotype. CDR3 coding DNA: TGTGCCAGTAGTATAATCGGAAAAGCCATGAACACTGAAGCTTTCTTT. Amino acids: CASSIIGKAMNTEAFF. The chain employs TRBV19 and TRBJ1-1, with no clear D. Germline lookup yields CDR1 LNHDA and CDR2 SQIVND (reference sequence). V was trimmed by 2 bases and J by 0 bases, leaving 13 bases between them. This CDR3 is built from 16 residues.

This clonotype came up many times. This CDR3 reads CASSSLLAPRYNEQFF. The CDR3 DNA follows: TGTGCCAGCAGTTCCCTCCTAGCGCCTCGATACAATGAGCAGTTCTTC. This chain joins TRBV28 and TRBJ2-1, with D possibly TRBD2 on 6 matching bases. CDR3 size: 16 residues. The germline V and J ends were trimmed by 4 bases and 4 bases, with 17 bases remaining between them. Per germline, CDR1 MDHEN and CDR2 SYDVKM.

This clonotype was counted many times. The chain has TRBV7-6 and TRBJ2-3; TRBD2 matches at 7 bases. From germline, CDR1 is SGHVS and CDR2 FNYEAQ. Unmatched junction bases numbered 6, after V lost 5 bases and J lost 4 bases. The CDR3 runs to 14 residues. The CDR3 region has the DNA TGTGCCAGCAGCCCACGACTAGCTTCAGATACGCAGTATTTT. Encoded protein: CASSPRLASDTQYF.

Comments on this clonotype: One end of the junction fails to match germline, which may point to a read error. The rearrangement links TRBV6-6 to TRBJ2-7, with D uncertain. CDR1 is MNHNY, CDR2 SVGAGI, per germline (reference sequence). This CDR3 has 12 amino acids. In DNA form, the CDR3 reads TGTGCCAGTAGTTACTCAGGCTACAAGCAGTACTTC. As protein: CASSYSGYKQYF.

As to this clonotype: One end of the junction is discordant with germline, which a read error may explain. The chain combines TRBV2 with TRBJ1-5; 7 nucleotides match TRBD1. Germline CDR1 reads SNHLY; CDR2 reads FYNNEI. This CDR3 spans 18 amino acids. The CDR3 protein is CASSERTGTSYSDQPQHF. CDR3 in DNA: TGTGCCAGCAGTGAAAGGACAGGTACTTCTTATAGCGATCAGCCCCAGCATTTT.

This clonotype appeared many times. This chain links TRBV6-1 with TRBJ1-1; 9 bases are a match to TRBD1. Germline V gene lookup returns CDR1 MNHNS and CDR2 SASEGT. Losses at the gene ends were 10 bases for V and 3 bases for J; bases not matched to a gene: 6. This CDR3 region has 13 residues. The CDR3 spells CATQGQGHTEAFF. The CDR3 DNA follows: TGTGCCACCCAGGGACAGGGTCACACTGAAGCTTTCTTT.

This clonotype was found many times. This chain joins TRBV5-8 and TRBJ1-5, with 7 positions matching TRBD1. The J segment lost 7 bases and the V segment lost 1 base, leaving 8 bases of the junction unmatched. Germline lookup yields CDR1 SGHTS and CDR2 YDEGEE. The CDR3 is 15 amino acids. CDR3 loop: CASSLKDRSSQPQHF. The CDR3 DNA follows: TGTGCCAGCAGCTTGAAGGACAGGTCAAGCCAGCCCCAGCATTTT. The full variable domain, its missing parts supplied by reference TRBV5-8 and TRBJ1-5, is EAGVTQSPTHLIKTRGQQATLRCSPISGHTSVYWYQQALGLGLQFLLWYDEGEERNRGNFPPRFSGRQFPNYSSELNVNALELEDSALYLCASSLKDRSSQPQHFGDGTRLSIL.

Remarks on this clonotype: Since a much larger clone is just one base distant, this may be a read error. J is TRBJ2-1 and V is TRBV9, with D unresolved. V gave up 5 bases and J gave up 5 bases, with 11 bases separating them. The CDR3 consists of 13 residues. Looked up from germline, CDR1 is SGDLS and CDR2 is YYNGEE. The CDR3 DNA reads as TGTGCCAGCAGGGGCGTAGCCGACAATGAGCAGTTCTTC. It codes for CASRGVADNEQFF.

This clonotype was recorded many times. The J gene is TRBJ2-3, the V gene TRBV6-1, with D maybe TRBD2 (6 bases). The CDR3 is 13 residues long. Trimming stripped 7 bases from V and 2 bases from J, with 10 bases between. From germline, CDR1 is MNHNS and CDR2 SASEGT. CDR3 loop: CASTGGNTDTQYF. In DNA, the CDR3 is TGTGCCAGCACAGGAGGGAACACAGATACGCAGTATTTT.

There are a few counts of this clonotype. The chain joins TRBV20-1 to TRBJ2-4; perhaps D is TRBD1 or TRBD2 (5 bases each). CDR3 length: 14 residues. Trimming shortened V by 3 bases and J by 6 bases, and 15 bases separated the two germline ends. The germline V gene encodes CDR1 DFQATT and CDR2 SNEGSKA (reference sequence). This CDR3 reads CSASQGDSRNIQYF. Written as DNA, the CDR3 is TGCAGTGCTAGTCAGGGAGACAGTAGAAACATTCAGTACTTC.

This clonotype has at least ten counts. As DNA, the CDR3 is TGTGCCAGCAGTCCGGCCGGATGGCGGGGGGGCACAGATACGCAGTATTTT. The encoded protein is CASSPAGWRGGTDTQYF. This rearrangement joins TRBV28 to TRBJ2-3; 8 bases align to TRBD2. Germline V gene data show CDR1 as MDHEN and CDR2 as SYDVKM. CDR3 length: 17 amino acids. V lost 5 bases, J lost 1 base, and 11 bases stayed unmatched.

This clonotype was found many times. This CDR3 is CASSWADRVSSYEQYF. For the CDR3, the DNA is TGTGCCAGCAGTTGGGCGGACAGGGTGAGCTCCTACGAGCAGTACTTC. V usage is TRBV12-3 or TRBV12-4 and J usage is TRBJ2-7; 8 bases are a match to TRBD1. CDR3 size: 16 residues. V shed 4 bases and J 0 bases; nucleotides not matched to a gene: 8.

Sample share makes this clonotype medium-sized. V usage is TRBV20-1 and J usage is TRBJ2-1, with TRBD1 as a possible D gene (6 bases). V lost 5 bases, J lost 8 bases, and 10 bases lay in between. This CDR3 has 11 amino acids. Germline V lookup: CDR1 DFQATT, CDR2 SNEGSKA (reference sequence). This chain's CDR3 is CSAVQGYEQFF. DNA for the CDR3: TGCAGTGCTGTCCAGGGGTATGAGCAGTTCTTC.

This clonotype was counted many times. V is TRBV20-1 and J is TRBJ1-6; D not resolved. Germline V gene data show CDR1 as DFQATT and CDR2 as SNEGSKA (reference sequence). The CDR3 runs to 16 residues. The V end lost 0 bases, the J end lost 0 bases, and 9 bases lay between the germline ends. Here the CDR3 reads CSARDRLSSYNSPLHF. In DNA, the CDR3 is TGCAGTGCTAGAGATCGACTGAGCTCCTATAATTCACCCCTCCACTTT.

This clonotype was found many times. The chain couples TRBV20-1 to TRBJ2-7, with D perhaps matching TRBD2 (6 bases). Germline assignment: CDR1 DFQATT and CDR2 SNEGSKA (reference sequence). The ends were cut back, 4 bases at V and 2 bases at J, with 12 bases in the middle. This CDR3 comprises 13 residues. Here the CDR3 reads CSATRLGAYEQYF. DNA of the CDR3: TGCAGTGCTACCCGACTAGGGGCCTACGAGCAGTACTTC.

This clonotype is labeled as medium-sized. The V gene is TRBV27, the J gene TRBJ1-1, with 10 positions matching TRBD1. This CDR3 has 15 residues. CDR1 is MNHEY and CDR2 is SMNVEV in the germline V gene (reference sequence). The junction had 7 bases not matched to a gene; V was cut back by 6 bases and J by 3 bases. The CDR3, as DNA: TGTGCCAGCAGCGACCGGGACAGGGGTTACACTGAAGCTTTCTTT. This translates into CASSDRDRGYTEAFF.

In its sample, this clonotype was seen many times. The chain is built from TRBV28 and TRBJ1-4, with D unresolved. The V gene's germline CDR1 is MDHEN and CDR2 SYDVKM. The CDR3 contains 14 residues. V lost 4 bases to trimming and J lost 1 base, with 7 bases between them. The CDR3 sequence is CASSSTGTNEKLFF. In DNA form, the CDR3 reads TGTGCCAGCAGTTCGACGGGAACTAATGAAAAACTGTTTTTT.